Presented here are 3 T cell receptor beta chains from one specimen sequenced in a study of patients and donors after allogeneic stem cell transplantation. TCRdb re-called the RT-PCR reads with MiXCR, one entry per CDR3 protein. The sample holds more than 850,000 distinct CDR3 sequences, roughly 18% seen once. Input material: blood, either unsorted or a sorted T cell fraction (not recorded which). The receptors derive from a human donor who was either an allogeneic HSCT recipient or a stem cell or donor lymphocyte infusion donor (not recorded which). It is not recorded whose cells these are; they may come from a transplant donor.

The chain uses TRBV4-3 and TRBJ2-6; no firm D call. CDR1 is LGHNA and CDR2 is YSLEER in the germline V gene. The V and J ends lost 4 bases and 0 bases respectively, with 4 bases between them. CDR3 length equals 14 residues. As DNA, the CDR3 is TGCGCCAGCAGCCCCCTCTCTGGGGCCAACGTCCTGACTTTC. This sequence encodes CASSPLSGANVLTF.

The J gene is TRBJ1-4, the V gene TRBV5-1; no clear D gene. CDR1 is SGHRS, CDR2 YFSETQ, per germline. The V and J ends lost 4 bases and 4 bases respectively, with 11 bases between them. This CDR3 has 14 residues. The CDR3 reads CASSSAWGNEKLFF. DNA of the CDR3: TGCGCCAGCAGCAGCGCTTGGGGTAATGAAAAACTGTTTTTT.

This chain links TRBV12-3 or TRBV12-4 with TRBJ2-1; TRBD2 is a possible D gene (5 bases). The V end lost 5 bases, the J end lost 5 bases, and 22 bases lay between the germline ends. The CDR3 covers 17 residues. CDR3 amino acids: CASSPPVWAGTDNEQFF. CDR3 nucleotides: TGTGCCAGCAGTCCTCCTGTTTGGGCGGGCACTGACAATGAGCAGTTCTTC.